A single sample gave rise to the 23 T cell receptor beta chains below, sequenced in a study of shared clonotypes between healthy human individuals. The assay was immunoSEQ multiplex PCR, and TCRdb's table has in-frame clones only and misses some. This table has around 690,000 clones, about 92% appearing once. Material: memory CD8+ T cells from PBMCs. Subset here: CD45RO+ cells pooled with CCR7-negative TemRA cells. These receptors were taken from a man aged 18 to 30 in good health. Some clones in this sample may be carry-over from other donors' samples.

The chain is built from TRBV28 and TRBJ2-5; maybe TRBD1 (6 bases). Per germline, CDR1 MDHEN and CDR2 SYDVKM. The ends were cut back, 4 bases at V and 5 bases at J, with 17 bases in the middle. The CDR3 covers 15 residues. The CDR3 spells CASSSWTVEEETQYF. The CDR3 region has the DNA TGTGCCAGCAGTTCCTGGACAGTTGAGGAGGAGACCCAGTACTTC.

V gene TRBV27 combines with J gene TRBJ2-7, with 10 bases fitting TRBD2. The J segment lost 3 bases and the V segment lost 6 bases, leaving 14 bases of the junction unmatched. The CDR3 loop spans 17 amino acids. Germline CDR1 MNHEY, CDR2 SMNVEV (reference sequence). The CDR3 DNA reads TGTGCCAGCAGAGGATTAGCGGGAGGACCGTTTAACTACGAGCAGTACTTC. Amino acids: CASRGLAGGPFNYEQYF.

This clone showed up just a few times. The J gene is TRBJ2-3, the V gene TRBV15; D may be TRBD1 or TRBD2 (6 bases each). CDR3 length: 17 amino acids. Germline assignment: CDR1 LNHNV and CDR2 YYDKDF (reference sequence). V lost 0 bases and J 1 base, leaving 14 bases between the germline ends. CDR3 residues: CATSREGGGTGTDTQYF. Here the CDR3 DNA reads TGTGCCACCAGCAGAGAAGGGGGAGGCACGGGCACAGATACGCAGTATTTT.

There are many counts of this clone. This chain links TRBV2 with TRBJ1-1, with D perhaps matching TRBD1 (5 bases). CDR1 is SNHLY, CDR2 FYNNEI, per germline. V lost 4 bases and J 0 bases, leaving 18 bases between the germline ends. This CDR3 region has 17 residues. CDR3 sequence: CASSGFQGETMNTEAFF. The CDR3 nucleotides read TGTGCCAGCAGTGGATTCCAGGGCGAAACCATGAACACTGAAGCTTTCTTT.

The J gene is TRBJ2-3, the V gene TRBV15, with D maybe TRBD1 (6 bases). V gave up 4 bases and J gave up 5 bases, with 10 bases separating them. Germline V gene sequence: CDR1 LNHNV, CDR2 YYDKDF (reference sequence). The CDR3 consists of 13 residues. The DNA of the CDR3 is TGTGCCACCAGCATGACAGGTCAAGATACGCAGTATTTT. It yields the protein CATSMTGQDTQYF.

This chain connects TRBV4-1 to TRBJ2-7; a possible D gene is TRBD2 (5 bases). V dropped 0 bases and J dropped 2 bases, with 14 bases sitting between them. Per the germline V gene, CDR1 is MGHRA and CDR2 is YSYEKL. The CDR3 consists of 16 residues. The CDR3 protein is CASSQDRLAPTYEQYF. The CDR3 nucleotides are TGCGCCAGCAGCCAAGATCGCCTAGCACCAACCTACGAGCAGTACTTC.

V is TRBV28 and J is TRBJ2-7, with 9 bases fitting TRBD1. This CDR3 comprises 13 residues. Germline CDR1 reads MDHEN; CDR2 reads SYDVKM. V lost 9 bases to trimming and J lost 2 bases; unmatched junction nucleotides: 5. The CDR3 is CASSGQGPYEQYF. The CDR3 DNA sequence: TGTGCCAGTTCGGGACAGGGCCCCTACGAGCAGTACTTC.

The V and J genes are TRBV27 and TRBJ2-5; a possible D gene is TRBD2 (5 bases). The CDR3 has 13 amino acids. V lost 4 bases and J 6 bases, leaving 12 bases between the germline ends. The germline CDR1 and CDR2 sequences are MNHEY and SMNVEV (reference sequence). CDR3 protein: CASSSASMKTQYF. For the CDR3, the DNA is TGTGCCAGCAGTTCGGCTAGCATGAAGACCCAGTACTTC.

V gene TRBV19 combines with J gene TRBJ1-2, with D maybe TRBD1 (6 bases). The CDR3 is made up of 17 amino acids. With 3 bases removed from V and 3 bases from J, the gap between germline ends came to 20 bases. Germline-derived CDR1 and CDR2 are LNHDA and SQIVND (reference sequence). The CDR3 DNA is TGTGCCAGTAGTATCGCCGGACTCGGGGACACTCACTATGGCTACACCTTC. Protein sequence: CASSIAGLGDTHYGYTF.

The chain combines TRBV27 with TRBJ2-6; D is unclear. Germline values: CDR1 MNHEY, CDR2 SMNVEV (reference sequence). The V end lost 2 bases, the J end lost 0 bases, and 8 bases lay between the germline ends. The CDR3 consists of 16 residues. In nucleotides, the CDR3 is TGTGCCAGCAGTTTAATCTACGTCTCTGGGGCCAACGTCCTGACTTTC. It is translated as CASSLIYVSGANVLTF.

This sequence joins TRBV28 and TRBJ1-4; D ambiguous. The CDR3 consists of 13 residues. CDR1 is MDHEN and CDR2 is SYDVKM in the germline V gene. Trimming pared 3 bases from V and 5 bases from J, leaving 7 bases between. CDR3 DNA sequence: TGTGCCAGCAGTTTGCAGCCAAATGAAAAACTGTTTTTT. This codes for CASSLQPNEKLFF. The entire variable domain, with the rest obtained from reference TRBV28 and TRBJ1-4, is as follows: DVKVTQSSRYLVKRTGEKVFLECVQDMDHENMFWYRQDPGLGLRLIYFSYDVKMKEKGDIPEGYSVSREKKERFSLILESASTNQTSMYLCASSLQPNEKLFFGSGTQLSVL.

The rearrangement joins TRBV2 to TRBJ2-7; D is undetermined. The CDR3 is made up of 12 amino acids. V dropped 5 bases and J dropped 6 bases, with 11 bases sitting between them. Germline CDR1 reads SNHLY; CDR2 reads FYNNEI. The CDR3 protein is CASSSSMIEQYF. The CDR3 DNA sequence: TGTGCCAGCAGTTCCTCTATGATCGAGCAGTACTTC. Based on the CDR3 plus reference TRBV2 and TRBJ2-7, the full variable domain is EPEVTQTPSHQVTQMGQEVILRCVPISNHLYFYWYRQILGQKVEFLVSFYNNEISEKSEIFDDQFSVERPDGSNFTLKIRSTKLEDSAMYFCASSSSMIEQYFGPGTRLTVT.

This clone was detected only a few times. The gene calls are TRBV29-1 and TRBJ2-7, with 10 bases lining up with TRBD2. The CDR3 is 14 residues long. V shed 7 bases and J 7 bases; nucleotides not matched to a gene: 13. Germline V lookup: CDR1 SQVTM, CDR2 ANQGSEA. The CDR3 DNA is TGCAGCGGTAGACCCGGGACTAGCGTGGGGGAGCAGTACTTC. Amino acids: CSGRPGTSVGEQYF.

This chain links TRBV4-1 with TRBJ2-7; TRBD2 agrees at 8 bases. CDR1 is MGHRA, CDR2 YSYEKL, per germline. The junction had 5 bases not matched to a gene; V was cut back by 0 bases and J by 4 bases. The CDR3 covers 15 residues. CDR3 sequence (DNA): TGCGCCAGCAGCCAAGATTCCAGCGGGAGTTACGAGCAGTACTTC. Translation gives CASSQDSSGSYEQYF.

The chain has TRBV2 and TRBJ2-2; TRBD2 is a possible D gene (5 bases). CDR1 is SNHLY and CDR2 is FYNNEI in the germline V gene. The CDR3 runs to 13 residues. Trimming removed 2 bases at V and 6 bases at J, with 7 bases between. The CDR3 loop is CASSEWRAGELFF. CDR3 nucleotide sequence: TGTGCCAGCAGTGAATGGCGGGCCGGGGAGCTGTTTTTT.

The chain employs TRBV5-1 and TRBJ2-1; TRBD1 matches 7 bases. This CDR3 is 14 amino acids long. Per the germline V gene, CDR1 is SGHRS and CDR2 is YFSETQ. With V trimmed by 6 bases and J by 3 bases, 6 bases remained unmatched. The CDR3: CASKGQAHYNEQFF. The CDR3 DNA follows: TGCGCCAGCAAAGGACAGGCACACTACAATGAGCAGTTCTTC.

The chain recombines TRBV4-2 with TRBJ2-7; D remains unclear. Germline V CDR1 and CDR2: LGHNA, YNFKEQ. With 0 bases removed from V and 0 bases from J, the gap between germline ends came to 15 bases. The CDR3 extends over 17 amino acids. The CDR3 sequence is CASSQDWATESSYEQYF. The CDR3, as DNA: TGTGCCAGCAGCCAAGATTGGGCCACAGAGAGCTCCTACGAGCAGTACTTC.

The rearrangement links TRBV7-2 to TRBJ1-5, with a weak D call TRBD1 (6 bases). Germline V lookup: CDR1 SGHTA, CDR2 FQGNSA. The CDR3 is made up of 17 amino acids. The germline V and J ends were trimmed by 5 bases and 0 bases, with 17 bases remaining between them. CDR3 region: CASSHGRDIYSNQPQHF. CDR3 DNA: TGTGCCAGCAGCCACGGCCGGGACATATATAGCAATCAGCCCCAGCATTTT.

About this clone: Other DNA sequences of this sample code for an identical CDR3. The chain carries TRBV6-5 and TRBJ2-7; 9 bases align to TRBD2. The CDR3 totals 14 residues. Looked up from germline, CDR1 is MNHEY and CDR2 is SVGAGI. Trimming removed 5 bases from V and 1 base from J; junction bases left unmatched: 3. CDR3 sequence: CASSPTSGSYEQYF. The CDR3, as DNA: TGTGCCAGCAGTCCAACTAGCGGGTCCTACGAGCAGTACTTC.

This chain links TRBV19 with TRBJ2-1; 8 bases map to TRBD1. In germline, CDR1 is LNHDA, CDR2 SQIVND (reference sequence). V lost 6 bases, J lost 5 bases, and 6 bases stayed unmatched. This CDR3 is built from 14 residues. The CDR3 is CASSDPTGDNEQFF. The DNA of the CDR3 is TGTGCCAGTAGCGACCCGACAGGGGACAATGAGCAGTTCTTC.

The CDR3, as DNA: TGTGCCAGCAGCCGCGGGCCGGGTAACGAGCAGTACTTC. It specifies CASSRGPGNEQYF. The rearrangement joins TRBV6-4 to TRBJ2-7; perhaps TRBD2 as D (5 bases). There are 13 residues in the CDR3. Trimming removed 6 bases from V and 5 bases from J, with 14 bases in between. Germline CDR1 reads MRHNA; CDR2 reads SNTAGT.

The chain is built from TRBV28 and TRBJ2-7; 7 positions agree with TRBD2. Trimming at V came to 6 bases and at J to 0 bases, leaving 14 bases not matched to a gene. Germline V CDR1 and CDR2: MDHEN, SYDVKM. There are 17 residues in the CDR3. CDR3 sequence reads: CASSPRGEGPSSYEQYF. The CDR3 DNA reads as TGTGCCAGCAGCCCCCGGGGGGAGGGCCCAAGCTCCTACGAGCAGTACTTC.

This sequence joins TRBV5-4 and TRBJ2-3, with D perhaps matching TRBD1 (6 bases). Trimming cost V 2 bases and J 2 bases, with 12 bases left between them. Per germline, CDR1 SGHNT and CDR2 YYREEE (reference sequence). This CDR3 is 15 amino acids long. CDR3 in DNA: TGTGCCAGCAGCTTTAGGGGGAGACTCACAGATACGCAGTATTTT. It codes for CASSFRGRLTDTQYF.